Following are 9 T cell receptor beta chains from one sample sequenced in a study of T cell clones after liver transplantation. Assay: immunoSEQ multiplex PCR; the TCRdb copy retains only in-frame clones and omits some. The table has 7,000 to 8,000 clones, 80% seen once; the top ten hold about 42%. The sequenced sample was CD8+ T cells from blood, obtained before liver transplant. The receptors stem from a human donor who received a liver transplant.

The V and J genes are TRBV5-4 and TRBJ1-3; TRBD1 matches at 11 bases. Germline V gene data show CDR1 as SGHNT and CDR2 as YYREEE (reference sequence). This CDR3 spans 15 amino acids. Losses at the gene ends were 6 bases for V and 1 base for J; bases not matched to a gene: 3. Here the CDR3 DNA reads TGTGCCAGCAAGGGACAGGGGGAGTCTGGAAACACCATATATTTT. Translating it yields CASKGQGESGNTIYF.

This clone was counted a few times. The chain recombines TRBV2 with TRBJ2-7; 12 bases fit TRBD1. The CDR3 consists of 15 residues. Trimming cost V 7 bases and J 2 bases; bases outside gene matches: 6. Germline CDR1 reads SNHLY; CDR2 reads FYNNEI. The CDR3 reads CASTPGQGAPYEQYF. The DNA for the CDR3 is TGTGCCAGCACTCCGGGACAGGGGGCCCCCTACGAGCAGTACTTC.

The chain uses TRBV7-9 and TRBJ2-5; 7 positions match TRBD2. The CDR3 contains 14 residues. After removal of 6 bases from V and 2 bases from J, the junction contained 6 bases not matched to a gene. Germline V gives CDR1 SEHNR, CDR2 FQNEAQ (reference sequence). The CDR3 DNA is TGTGCCAGCAGTCTGTGGGACTATCAAGAGACCCAGTACTTC. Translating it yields CASSLWDYQETQYF.

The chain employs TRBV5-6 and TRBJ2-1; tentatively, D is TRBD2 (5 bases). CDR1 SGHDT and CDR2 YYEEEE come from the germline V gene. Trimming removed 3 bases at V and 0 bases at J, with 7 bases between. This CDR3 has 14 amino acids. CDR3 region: CASSYGSSYNEQFF. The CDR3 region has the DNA TGTGCCAGCAGCTATGGGAGCTCCTACAATGAGCAGTTCTTC.

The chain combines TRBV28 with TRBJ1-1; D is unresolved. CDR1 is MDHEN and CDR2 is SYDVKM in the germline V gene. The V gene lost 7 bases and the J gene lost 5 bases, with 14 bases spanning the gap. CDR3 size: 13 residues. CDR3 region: CASTLAGRTEAFF. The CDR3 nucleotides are TGTGCCAGCACTCTAGCCGGGCGTACTGAAGCTTTCTTT.

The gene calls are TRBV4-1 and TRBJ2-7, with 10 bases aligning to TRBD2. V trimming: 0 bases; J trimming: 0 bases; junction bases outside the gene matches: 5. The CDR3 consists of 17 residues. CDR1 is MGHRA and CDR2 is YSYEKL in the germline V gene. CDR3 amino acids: CASSQEAGGESSYEQYF. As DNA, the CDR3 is TGCGCCAGCAGCCAAGAAGCGGGGGGGGAAAGCTCCTACGAGCAGTACTTC.

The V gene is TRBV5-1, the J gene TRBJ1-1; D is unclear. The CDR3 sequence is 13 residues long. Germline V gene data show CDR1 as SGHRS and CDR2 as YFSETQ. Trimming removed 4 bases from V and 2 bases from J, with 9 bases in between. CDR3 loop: CASSDEPNTEAFF. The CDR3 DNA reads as TGCGCCAGCAGCGATGAGCCTAACACTGAAGCTTTCTTT.

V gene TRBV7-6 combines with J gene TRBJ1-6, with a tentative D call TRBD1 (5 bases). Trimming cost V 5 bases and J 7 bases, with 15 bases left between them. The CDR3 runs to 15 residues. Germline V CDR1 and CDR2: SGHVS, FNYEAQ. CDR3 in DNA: TGTGCCAGCAGCCAAGGGGCCCTCGGAAATTCACCCCTCCACTTT. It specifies CASSQGALGNSPLHF.

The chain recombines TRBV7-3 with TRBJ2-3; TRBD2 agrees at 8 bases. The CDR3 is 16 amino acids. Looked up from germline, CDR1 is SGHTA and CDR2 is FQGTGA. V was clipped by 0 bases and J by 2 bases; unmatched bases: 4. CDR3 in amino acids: CASSLTGGGTTDTQYF. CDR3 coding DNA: TGTGCCAGCAGCTTAACCGGCGGGGGGACCACAGATACGCAGTATTTT.